The 19 T cell receptor beta chains in this list originate from one sample, sequenced in a study of blood T cells in healthy people across ages (dated by TCRdb to the mid-2010s). Preparation of the library involved 5' RACE. For sequencing, an Illumina HiSeq 2500 was employed. The second PCR ran for roughly 7 to 11 cycles and used a J-beta primer mix along with a sample-barcoded 5' primer. TCRdb reprocessed the public reads (quality trimming at Q25 with fastp, clone calling with MiXCR) and kept in-frame beta chains. CDR3 protein duplicates are merged, each entry listing the most common genes and DNA. The table for this sample lists roughly 800,000 distinct CDR3 sequences; about 53% of them were counted only once. The biggest ten clones account for 40% to 50% of the sample. The sample consisted of blood. The receptors stem from a man at least 80 years old in good health.

There are a few counts of this clonotype. This chain connects TRBV11-2 to TRBJ2-4; D is ambiguous. The J call is doubtful: the DNA matches TRBJ2-5 better. The CDR3 covers 18 residues. CDR1 and CDR2 from the germline V gene are SGHAT and FQNNGV. CDR3 bases: TGTGCCAGCAGCTTAGGAGCGAGGAGTCCTACACCGCAAGAGACCCAGTACTTC. Its translation is CASSLGARSPTPQETQYF.

As for this clonotype: One end of the junction fails to match germline, which may point to a read error. V and J are TRBV9 and TRBJ2-3; 8 bases match TRBD2. The length of the CDR3 is 16 residues. Germline lookup yields CDR1 SGDLS and CDR2 YYNGEE. The CDR3 loop reads CASSASPLAATDTQCF. The CDR3 bases are TGTGCCAGCAGCGCCTCCCCACTAGCGGCAACAGATACGCAGTGTTTT.

The chain links TRBV25-1 to TRBJ1-2; D might be TRBD1 (5 bases). With 1 base removed from V and 2 bases from J, the gap between germline ends came to 8 bases. CDR1 MGHDK and CDR2 SYGVNS come from the germline V gene. This CDR3 has 14 residues. The CDR3 DNA sequence: TGTGCCAGCAGTGAATTAGGACAAAACTATGGCTACACCTTC. Its protein product is CASSELGQNYGYTF.

The chain has TRBV6-2 or TRBV6-3 and TRBJ2-1; D could derive from TRBD1 or TRBD2 (5 bases each). V lost 5 bases to trimming and J lost 4 bases, with 15 bases between them. Germline CDR1 reads MNHEY; CDR2 reads SVGEGT. CDR3 size: 15 residues. DNA for the CDR3: TGTGCCAGCAGTCAGGGACGAGCATTTTACAATGAGCAGTTCTTC. The encoded protein is CASSQGRAFYNEQFF.

This clonotype came up once. The chain is built from TRBV6-1 and TRBJ2-1; 12 bases fit TRBD2. Per the germline V gene, CDR1 is MNHNS and CDR2 is SASEGT. Trimming took 6 bases from V and 6 from J; bases not matched to a gene: 6. The CDR3 runs to 15 residues. CDR3 sequence: CASSVTSGSRNEQFF. CDR3 coding DNA: TGTGCCAGCAGCGTGACTAGCGGGAGTCGCAATGAGCAGTTCTTC.

Only a few counts were recorded for this clonotype. A junction end diverges from the germline sequence, so it may reflect a read error. The rearrangement joins TRBV7-9 to TRBJ2-6; a weak D match, TRBD2 (5 bases). This CDR3 region has 15 residues. Germline CDR1 and CDR2: SEHNR and FQNEAQ (reference sequence). The CDR3 nucleotides are TGTGCTAGCAGCCCCGACGGGGAGATGACCAACGTCCTGACTTTC. Translating it yields CASSPDGEMTNVLTF.

This clonotype has just one count. Sequence at one end of the junction differs from germline and may be a read error. This chain joins TRBV29-1 and TRBJ2-3, with TRBD1 identical over 7 bases. Germline CDR1 SQVTM, CDR2 ANQGSEA. The length of the CDR3 is 12 residues. The CDR3 spells CSVLQGTDTQNF. DNA for the CDR3: TGCAGCGTATTACAGGGGACGGATACGCAGAATTTT.

This clonotype has just one count. This chain uses TRBV2 with TRBJ1-1, with 7 nucleotides matching TRBD1. This CDR3 has 15 residues. V shed 8 bases, J shed 5 bases, and the junction held 14 bases outside the gene matches. Looked up from germline, CDR1 is SNHLY and CDR2 is FYNNEI. CDR3 nucleotide sequence: TGTGCCAGCGCTGCTGAGGGGGCGGGAGGGACTGAAGCTTTCTTT. Translation gives CASAAEGAGGTEAFF.

The chain employs TRBV20-1 and TRBJ1-4, with 8 bases aligning to TRBD1. After removal of 6 bases from V and 7 bases from J, the junction contained 7 bases not matched to a gene. The CDR3 totals 13 residues. From germline, CDR1 is DFQATT and CDR2 SNEGSKA (reference sequence). The CDR3 spells CSAPRGRGEKLFF. Here the CDR3 DNA reads TGCAGTGCGCCCAGGGGGCGAGGTGAAAAACTGTTTTTT.

This clonotype was counted a few times. The chain couples TRBV6-5 to TRBJ2-3; D perhaps matches TRBD1 (5 bases). V dropped 6 bases and J dropped 14 bases, with 24 bases sitting between them. The CDR3 covers 14 residues. The germline gives CDR1 MNHEY, CDR2 SVGAGI. CDR3 sequence reads: CASRQSYRWRYAYF. CDR3 bases: TGTGCCAGCAGGCAGTCGTACAGGTGGAGATACGCGTATTTT.

This sequence joins TRBV4-1 and TRBJ2-7, with 9 bases matching TRBD1. Trimming took 1 base from V and 3 from J; bases not matched to a gene: 10. The germline V gene has CDR1 MGHRA and CDR2 YSYEKL. This CDR3 contains 17 residues. This CDR3 is CASSQGPAGTGNYEQYF. The DNA for the CDR3 is TGCGCCAGCAGCCAAGGCCCCGCCGGGACAGGGAACTACGAGCAGTACTTC.

The rearrangement uses TRBV14 and TRBJ2-3, with D possibly matching TRBD1 (5 bases). V was pared by 2 bases and J by 0 bases, with 12 bases between. The V gene's germline CDR1 is SGHDN and CDR2 FVKESK. The CDR3 runs 16 residues. The CDR3, as DNA: TGTGCCAGCAGCCAACGGTTTACAGGAAGCACAGATACGCAGTATTTT. Amino acid sequence: CASSQRFTGSTDTQYF. Filled out from reference TRBV14 and TRBJ2-3, the complete variable domain reads EAGVTQFPSHSVIEKGQTVTLRCDPISGHDNLYWYRRVMGKEIKFLLHFVKESKQDESGMPNNRFLAERTGGTYSTLKVQPAELEDSGVYFCASSQRFTGSTDTQYFGPGTRLTVL.

Many counts were recorded for this clonotype. V usage is TRBV5-1 and J usage is TRBJ2-6, with D uncertain. V was trimmed by 4 bases and J by 0 bases, leaving 5 bases between them. The CDR3 runs to 14 residues. Germline CDR1 and CDR2: SGHRS and YFSETQ. This CDR3 reads CASSGISGANVLTF. For the CDR3, the DNA is TGCGCCAGCAGCGGCATCTCTGGGGCCAACGTCCTGACTTTC.

The rearrangement links TRBV10-3 to TRBJ2-4; no clear D. This CDR3 has 16 residues. Germline V gene lookup returns CDR1 ENHRY and CDR2 SYGVKD. Trimming left V 2 bases short and J 13 bases short, with 24 bases between. DNA for the CDR3: TGTGCCATCAGTGAGCCCGATCAGACGAGCTCCTACGAACAGTACTTC. Translated, it gives CAISEPDQTSSYEQYF.

CDR3 sequence (DNA): TGTGCCAGCAGCGTAGAACTAGCTCGTGGGGCCAACGTCCTGACTTTC. Translation: CASSVELARGANVLTF. The genes are TRBV9 and TRBJ2-6; D may be TRBD2 (6 bases). This CDR3 contains 16 residues. V lost 0 bases to trimming and J lost 3 bases, with 10 bases between them. Germline V lookup: CDR1 SGDLS, CDR2 YYNGEE.

This sequence joins TRBV12-3 or TRBV12-4 and TRBJ1-5, with D maybe TRBD1 (6 bases). The V and J ends lost 5 bases and 0 bases respectively, with 20 bases between them. CDR3 size: 18 residues. The CDR3 coding sequence is TGTGCCAGCAGTCTACTCGCAGGGGAGATTAATAGCAATCAGCCCCAGCATTTT. It encodes CASSLLAGEINSNQPQHF.

This sequence joins TRBV6-2 or TRBV6-3 and TRBJ1-2; TRBD1 matches at 9 bases. The CDR3 is made up of 15 amino acids. Germline-derived CDR1 and CDR2 are MNHEY and SVGEGT. The V segment lost 7 bases and the J segment 4 bases; nucleotides outside the gene matches: 10. In DNA form, the CDR3 reads TGTGCCAGCACCGGAGTACAGGGGGCTTCCTATGGCTACACCTTC. This gives the protein CASTGVQGASYGYTF.

With respect to this clonotype: A junction end diverges from the germline sequence, so it may reflect a read error. V is TRBV4-2 and J is TRBJ2-4; 11 nucleotides line up with TRBD1. Judging by the DNA end, TRBJ2-7 fits better; the J call may be wrong. There are 19 residues in the CDR3. Germline V gene lookup returns CDR1 LGHNA and CDR2 YNFKEQ. The CDR3: CASGQGLGTGGLRGYEQYF. The CDR3 DNA is TGTGCCAGCGGCCAAGGTCTAGGGACAGGGGGACTCCGCGGCTACGAGCAGTACTTC.

The chain combines TRBV12-3 or TRBV12-4 with TRBJ2-1; TRBD1 is a possible D gene (6 bases). This CDR3 has 15 amino acids. Trimming removed 4 bases from V and 4 bases from J, with 14 bases in between. CDR3 nucleotide sequence: TGTGCCAGCAGTTCGGTGGACAGAATATACAATGAGCAGTTCTTC. As protein: CASSSVDRIYNEQFF.